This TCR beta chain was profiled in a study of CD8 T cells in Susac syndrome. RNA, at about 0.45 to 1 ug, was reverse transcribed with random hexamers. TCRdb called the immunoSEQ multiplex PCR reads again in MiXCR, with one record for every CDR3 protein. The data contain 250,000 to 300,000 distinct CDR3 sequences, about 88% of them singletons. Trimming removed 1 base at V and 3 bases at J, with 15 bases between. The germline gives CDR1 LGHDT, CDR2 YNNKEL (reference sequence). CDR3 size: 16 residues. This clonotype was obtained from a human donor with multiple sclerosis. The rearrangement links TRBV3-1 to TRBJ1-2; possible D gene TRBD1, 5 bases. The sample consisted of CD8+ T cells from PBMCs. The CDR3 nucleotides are TGTGCCAGCAGCCAAGTTTCCGGGGGTTTGGACTATGGCTACACCTTC. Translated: CASSQVSGGLDYGYTF. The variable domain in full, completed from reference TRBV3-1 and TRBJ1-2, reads DTAVSQTPKYLVTQMGNDKSIKCEQNLGHDTMYWYKQDSKKFLKIMFSYNNKELIINETVPNRFSPKSPDKAHLNLHINSLELGDSAVYFCASSQVSGGLDYGYTFGSGTRLTVV.